This record covers a single T cell receptor beta chain. The sample belongs to a study of radiotherapy plus CTLA-4 blockade in lung cancer. The CDR3 covers 14 residues. The germline V gene encodes CDR1 MGHDK and CDR2 SYGVNS. Trimming removed 7 bases from V and 2 bases from J, with 11 bases in between. The protocol was immunoSEQ multiplex PCR, while the TCRdb copy is restricted to in-frame clones and leaves out a portion. The sample shows about 45,000 clones, about 70% of them seen only once. J is TRBJ1-4 and V is TRBV25-1; no definite D call. The TCR was taken from a human donor with non-small cell lung cancer who had a partial response to radiotherapy plus ipilimumab. The starting material was peripheral blood, obtained from a patient treated with radiotherapy plus ipilimumab. The CDR3, as DNA: TGTGCCAGCACTAGAGGGTCGACTAATGAAAAACTGTTTTTT. Residues: CASTRGSTNEKLFF.